The 7 T cell receptor beta chains reported below all come from one sample, sequenced in a study of blood T cell repertoires in COVID-19. Assay: immunoSEQ multiplex PCR; the TCRdb copy retains only in-frame clones and omits some. The sample contains about 310,000 clones, around 86% of which appear only once. The sample was peripheral blood. These receptors all stem from a man aged 50 or older with active or convalescent COVID-19.

The chain recombines TRBV28 with TRBJ1-2; the D is unclear. The V gene's germline CDR1 is MDHEN and CDR2 SYDVKM. V was trimmed by 5 bases and J by 6 bases, leaving 22 bases between them. The CDR3 spans 16 residues. The chain's CDR3 is CASSLGLTLLVNGYTF. The CDR3 DNA is TGTGCCAGCAGTCTCGGACTGACCCTGTTGGTGAATGGCTACACCTTC.

This chain connects TRBV19 to TRBJ1-2; possible D gene TRBD1, 6 bases. The germline CDR1 and CDR2 sequences are LNHDA and SQIVND (reference sequence). The CDR3 is made up of 17 amino acids. The V and J ends lost 3 bases and 6 bases respectively, with 23 bases between them. DNA for the CDR3: TGTGCCAGTAGTATTGAGGGGTTCACAGGGTTCGAAGATGGCTACACCTTC. Amino acids: CASSIEGFTGFEDGYTF.

This chain joins TRBV18 and TRBJ1-5; D gene ambiguous. Trimming removed 6 bases at V and 9 bases at J, with 18 bases between. The CDR3 sequence is 14 residues long. Germline V gene lookup returns CDR1 KGHSH and CDR2 LQKENI. The CDR3 region is CASSLSRSDWPQHF. As DNA, the CDR3 is TGTGCCAGCTCCCTATCCCGGTCCGACTGGCCCCAGCATTTT.

This chain connects TRBV2 to TRBJ1-5, with D perhaps matching TRBD1 (6 bases). The germline V and J ends were trimmed by 2 bases and 2 bases, with 10 bases remaining between them. The CDR3 is 15 amino acids. Germline V CDR1 and CDR2: SNHLY, FYNNEI. CDR3 bases: TGTGCCAGCAGTGAATGGAACAGGGGCAATCAGCCCCAGCATTTT. Its protein product is CASSEWNRGNQPQHF.

V gene TRBV6-6 combines with J gene TRBJ2-1; weak D call: TRBD2 (5 bases). The CDR3 is 14 amino acids. V lost 5 bases to trimming and J lost 3 bases, with 11 bases between them. Per the germline V gene, CDR1 is MNHNY and CDR2 is SVGAGI (reference sequence). CDR3 nucleotides: TGTGCCAGCAGTCGGGGAGAAGGCTACAATGAGCAGTTCTTC. This gives the protein CASSRGEGYNEQFF.

The chain links TRBV6-5 to TRBJ1-4; 9 nucleotides match TRBD1. The trim removed 2 bases at V and 2 bases at J, leaving 3 bases unmatched. The length of the CDR3 is 16 residues. CDR1 MNHEY and CDR2 SVGAGI come from the germline V gene. The CDR3 loop reads CASSYGQGRTNEKLFF. The CDR3 nucleotides are TGTGCCAGCAGTTACGGACAGGGGCGGACTAATGAAAAACTGTTTTTT.

The chain links TRBV12-2 to TRBJ2-3; the DNA was not used to check the table's D call, TRBD1. TRBV12-2 is a listed pseudogene. The CDR3 sequence is 16 residues long. CDR3 amino acids: CASRFPGQGPSDTQYF. CDR3 sequence (DNA): TGTGCAAGTCGCTTTCCCGGACAGGGGCCTTCAGATACGCAGTATTTT.